This is a list of T cell receptor beta chains from one sample in a study of metastatic and nonmetastatic thyroid tumors. TCRdb ran MiXCR on the PCR reads. The sample contains tens of thousands of clones, roughly 18% of which appear only once. Sequenced input: blood. These receptors were taken from a female donor with papillary thyroid cancer or a benign thyroid nodule (not recorded which). Some clones in this sample may be carry-over from other donors' samples. The CDR3 runs from the conserved cysteine through the conserved F or W. Fields, in order: V gene, D gene, clone size, J gene, CDR3 DNA, CDR3 protein. A D gene is named only where the DNA matches it firmly. The size field is filled for only some rows; it gives once, few, many or a size class.

v_call: TRBV2
d_call: TRBD1
clone_size: medium-sized
j_call: TRBJ1-2
cdr3_nt: TGTGCCAGCACCTCACAGGGGGGTTACTATGGCTACACCTTC
cdr3_aa: CASTSQGGYYGYTF

v_call: TRBV2
d_call: NA
clone_size: NA
j_call: TRBJ1-6
cdr3_nt: TGTGCCAGCAGTGGACGGGGTAATTCACCCCTCCACTTT
cdr3_aa: CASSGRGNSPLHF

v_call: TRBV19
d_call: TRBD1
clone_size: many
j_call: TRBJ1-2
cdr3_nt: TGTGCCAGTAGTAGCCGGACAGGGGCTTATGGCTACACCTTC
cdr3_aa: CASSSRTGAYGYTF

v_call: TRBV9
d_call: NA
clone_size: once
j_call: TRBJ2-7
cdr3_nt: TGTGCCAGCAGCCACAGGCTTGAAGGGACACACGAGCAGTACTTC
cdr3_aa: CASSHRLEGTHEQYF

v_call: TRBV9
d_call: NA
clone_size: many
j_call: TRBJ2-5
cdr3_nt: TGTGCCAGCAGCACAGGCGTCGGAGGGGACCAGTACTTC
cdr3_aa: CASSTGVGGDQYF

v_call: TRBV6-1
d_call: TRBD1
clone_size: few
j_call: TRBJ1-5
cdr3_nt: TGTGCCAGCAGTTCTGACAGGGTAGTACAGCCCCAGCATTTT
cdr3_aa: CASSSDRVVQPQHF

v_call: TRBV6-2/TRBV6-3
d_call: TRBD2
clone_size: few
j_call: TRBJ2-7
cdr3_nt: TGTGCCATCATGCGGGAGGGCCTGTACGAGCAGTACTTC
cdr3_aa: CAIMREGLYEQYF

v_call: TRBV2
d_call: NA
clone_size: many
j_call: TRBJ1-1
cdr3_nt: TGTGCCAGCTTACAGGACAGCTACATGAACACTGAAGCTTTCTTT
cdr3_aa: CASLQDSYMNTEAFF

v_call: TRBV6-1
d_call: NA
clone_size: many
j_call: TRBJ2-7
cdr3_nt: TGTGCCAGCAGCCGAGGGGATTTGTACGAGCAGTACTTC
cdr3_aa: CASSRGDLYEQYF

v_call: TRBV5-1
d_call: NA
clone_size: many
j_call: TRBJ2-7
cdr3_nt: TGCGCCAGCAGTTCTAATCCCGGGACGCACGAGCAGTACTTC
cdr3_aa: CASSSNPGTHEQYF

v_call: TRBV19
d_call: NA
clone_size: many
j_call: TRBJ2-6
cdr3_nt: TGTGCCAGTAGTATTTTCTTATCGGTAGCGCGGGACTCTGGGGCCAACGTCCTGACTTTC
cdr3_aa: CASSIFLSVARDSGANVLTF

v_call: TRBV14
d_call: NA
clone_size: many
j_call: TRBJ2-7
cdr3_nt: TGTGCCAGCAGCCAAGTTTGGGGTGACGAGCAGTACTTC
cdr3_aa: CASSQVWGDEQYF

v_call: TRBV3-1
d_call: NA
clone_size: many
j_call: TRBJ2-5
cdr3_nt: TGTGCCAGCAGCCCTCCGGGGGTAAGACAAGAGACCCAGTACTTC
cdr3_aa: CASSPPGVRQETQYF

v_call: TRBV6-2/TRBV6-3
d_call: NA
clone_size: few
j_call: TRBJ2-1
cdr3_nt: TGTGCCAGCGGGGGAGGACCTAGCTCCTACAATGAGCAGTTCTTC
cdr3_aa: CASGGGPSSYNEQFF

v_call: TRBV5-6
d_call: NA
clone_size: once
j_call: TRBJ1-2
cdr3_nt: TGTGCCAGCAGCTTGAGCGGGGTTGGTTATGGCTACACCTTC
cdr3_aa: CASSLSGVGYGYTF

v_call: TRBV5-5
d_call: NA
clone_size: many
j_call: TRBJ1-1
cdr3_nt: TGTGCCAGCAGCTTGGGGGGACGGACCAACACTGAAGCTTTCTTT
cdr3_aa: CASSLGGRTNTEAFF

v_call: TRBV9
d_call: TRBD2
clone_size: many
j_call: TRBJ2-2
cdr3_nt: TGTGCCAGCAGCGGTAGCGGGAGCTTAACCGGGGAGCTGTTTTTT
cdr3_aa: CASSGSGSLTGELFF

v_call: TRBV6-4
d_call: NA
clone_size: many
j_call: TRBJ2-2
cdr3_nt: TGTGCCAGCAGTGGAAAGGGCGGGAACACCGGGGAGCTGTTTTTT
cdr3_aa: CASSGKGGNTGELFF

v_call: TRBV3-1
d_call: NA
clone_size: NA
j_call: TRBJ2-7
cdr3_nt: TGTGCCAGCAGCCAAGCTGCATCCTACGAGCAGTACTTC
cdr3_aa: CASSQAASYEQYF

v_call: TRBV5-1
d_call: TRBD2
clone_size: many
j_call: TRBJ2-1
cdr3_nt: TGCGCCAGCAGCTTCGAGCGGGAGGGCCCAAATGAGCAGTTCTTC
cdr3_aa: CASSFEREGPNEQFF

v_call: TRBV19
d_call: TRBD1
clone_size: many
j_call: TRBJ1-5
cdr3_nt: TGTGCCAGTAGTAGTCCCGGGACAGGGATTATTGGCAATCAGCCCCAGCATTTT
cdr3_aa: CASSSPGTGIIGNQPQHF

v_call: TRBV9
d_call: NA
clone_size: many
j_call: TRBJ2-7
cdr3_nt: TGTGCCAGCAGCGTAACGACATCCCCTACGGAGCAGTACTTC
cdr3_aa: CASSVTTSPTEQYF

v_call: TRBV12-3/TRBV12-4
d_call: NA
clone_size: few
j_call: TRBJ1-5
cdr3_nt: TGTGCCAGCAGTTTGGTAGGACAAAATCAGCCCCAGCATTTT
cdr3_aa: CASSLVGQNQPQHF

v_call: TRBV12-3/TRBV12-4
d_call: NA
clone_size: many
j_call: TRBJ1-2
cdr3_nt: TGTGCCAGCAGTTCGGGTGGGGGTCAATCCTACACCTTC
cdr3_aa: CASSSGGGQSYTF

v_call: TRBV7-2
d_call: TRBD1
clone_size: few
j_call: TRBJ2-4
cdr3_nt: TGTGCCAGCAGCTTAGGCAGGGGGTCGAACATTCAGTACTTC
cdr3_aa: CASSLGRGSNIQYF

v_call: TRBV10-2
d_call: NA
clone_size: NA
j_call: TRBJ1-2
cdr3_nt: TGCGCCAGCAGTGAGTCAGGGGTGGATAGCTATGGCTACACCTTC
cdr3_aa: CASSESGVDSYGYTF

v_call: TRBV5-1
d_call: NA
clone_size: NA
j_call: TRBJ2-1
cdr3_nt: TGCGCCAGCAGCTTGGAGGGGCCCCTCGTGTTCTTC
cdr3_aa: CASSLEGPLVFF

v_call: TRBV27
d_call: TRBD1
clone_size: many
j_call: TRBJ2-7
cdr3_nt: TGTGCCAGCAGCCCGGGACAGGGGGCCTACGAGCAGTACTTC
cdr3_aa: CASSPGQGAYEQYF

v_call: TRBV28
d_call: TRBD1
clone_size: few
j_call: TRBJ1-6
cdr3_nt: TGTGCCAGCTCGGGTGCGTCAGGACAGGGGGCAATAGCACCCCTCCACTTT
cdr3_aa: CASSGASGQGAIAPLHF

v_call: TRBV9
d_call: TRBD2
clone_size: many
j_call: TRBJ2-1
cdr3_nt: TGTGCCAGCAGCTCCCTCGGAGCTAGCGGGATGGTACTCTACAATGAGCAGTTCTTC
cdr3_aa: CASSSLGASGMVLYNEQFF

v_call: TRBV6-1
d_call: NA
clone_size: many
j_call: TRBJ2-7
cdr3_nt: TGTGCCAGCAGGTTTGGTGAGACCTACGAGCAGTACTTC
cdr3_aa: CASRFGETYEQYF

v_call: TRBV4-1
d_call: TRBD2
clone_size: many
j_call: TRBJ2-3
cdr3_nt: TGCGCCAGCAGCCAAGACGGGACTATAACAGATACGCAGTATTTT
cdr3_aa: CASSQDGTITDTQYF

v_call: TRBV3-1
d_call: NA
clone_size: many
j_call: TRBJ2-2
cdr3_nt: TGTGCCAGCAGCCATAGTGCCTATGTCACCGGGGAGCTGTTTTTT
cdr3_aa: CASSHSAYVTGELFF

v_call: TRBV20-1
d_call: NA
clone_size: many
j_call: TRBJ1-1
cdr3_nt: TGCAGTGCTAGGAATGTGGTGGACACTGAAGCTTTCTTT
cdr3_aa: CSARNVVDTEAFF

v_call: TRBV11-3
d_call: TRBD1
clone_size: NA
j_call: TRBJ2-7
cdr3_nt: TGTGCCAGCATCCCCGGGACAGGGGTTGACGAGCAGTACTTC
cdr3_aa: CASIPGTGVDEQYF

v_call: TRBV3-1
d_call: NA
clone_size: many
j_call: TRBJ2-7
cdr3_nt: TGTGCCAGCAGCCAAGTGGAAATGGGCGAGCAGTACTTC
cdr3_aa: CASSQVEMGEQYF

v_call: TRBV6-4
d_call: NA
clone_size: few
j_call: TRBJ1-6
cdr3_nt: TGTGCCAGCAGTGACAGTCCTAATTCACCCCTCCACTTT
cdr3_aa: CASSDSPNSPLHF